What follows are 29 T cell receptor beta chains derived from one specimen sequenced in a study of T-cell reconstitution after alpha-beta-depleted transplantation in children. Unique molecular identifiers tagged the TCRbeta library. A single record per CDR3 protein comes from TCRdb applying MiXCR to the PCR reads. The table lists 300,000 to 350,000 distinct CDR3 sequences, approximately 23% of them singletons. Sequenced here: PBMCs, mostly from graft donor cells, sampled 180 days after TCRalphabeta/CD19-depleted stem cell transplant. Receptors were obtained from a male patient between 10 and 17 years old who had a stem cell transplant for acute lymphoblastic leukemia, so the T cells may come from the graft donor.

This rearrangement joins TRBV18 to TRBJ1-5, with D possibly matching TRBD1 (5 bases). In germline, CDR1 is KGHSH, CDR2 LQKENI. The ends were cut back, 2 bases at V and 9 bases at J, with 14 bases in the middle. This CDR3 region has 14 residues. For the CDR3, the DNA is TGTGCCAGCTCACCAGCGGGACGGGGATGGCCCCAGCATTTT. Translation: CASSPAGRGWPQHF.

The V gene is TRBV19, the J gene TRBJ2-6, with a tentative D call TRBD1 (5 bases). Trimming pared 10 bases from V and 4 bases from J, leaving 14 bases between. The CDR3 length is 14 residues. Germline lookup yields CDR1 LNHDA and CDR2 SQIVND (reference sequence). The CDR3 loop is CATEATDGANVLTF. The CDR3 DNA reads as TGTGCCACCGAGGCGACAGACGGGGCCAACGTCCTGACTTTC.

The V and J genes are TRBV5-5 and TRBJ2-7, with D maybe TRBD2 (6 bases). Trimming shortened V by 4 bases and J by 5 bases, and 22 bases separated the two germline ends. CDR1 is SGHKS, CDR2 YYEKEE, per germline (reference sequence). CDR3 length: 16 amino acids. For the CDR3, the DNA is TGTGCCAGCAGCATCATCCCCGGCGGGGCCGGCAACGAGCAGTACTTC. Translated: CASSIIPGGAGNEQYF.

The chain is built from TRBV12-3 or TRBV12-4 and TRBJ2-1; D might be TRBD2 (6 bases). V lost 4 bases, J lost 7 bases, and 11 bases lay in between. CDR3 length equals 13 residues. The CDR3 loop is CASSSGLLNEQFF. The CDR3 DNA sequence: TGTGCCAGCAGTTCGGGACTTCTGAATGAGCAGTTCTTC.

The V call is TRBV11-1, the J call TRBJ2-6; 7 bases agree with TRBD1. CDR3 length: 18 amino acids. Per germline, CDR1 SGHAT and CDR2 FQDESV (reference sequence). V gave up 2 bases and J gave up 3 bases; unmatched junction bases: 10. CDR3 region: CASSLSGRGLGGANVLTF. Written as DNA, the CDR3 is TGTGCCAGCAGCTTAAGTGGCAGGGGGTTGGGTGGGGCCAACGTCCTGACTTTC.

The CDR3 nucleotides read TGTGCCAGCAGAAGGTGGGCGGGTCCCTACGAGCAGTACTTC. As protein: CASRRWAGPYEQYF. This chain uses TRBV27 with TRBJ2-7, with D perhaps TRBD2 (5 bases). Germline V CDR1 and CDR2: MNHEY, SMNVEV (reference sequence). Trimming stripped 6 bases from V and 2 bases from J, with 14 bases between. The CDR3 consists of 14 residues.

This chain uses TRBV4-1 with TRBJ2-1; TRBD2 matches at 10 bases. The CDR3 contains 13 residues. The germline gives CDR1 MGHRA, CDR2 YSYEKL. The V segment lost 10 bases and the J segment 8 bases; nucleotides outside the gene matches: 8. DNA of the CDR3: TGCGCCACATCTAGCGGGAGATTCGATGAGCAGTTCTTC. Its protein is CATSSGRFDEQFF.

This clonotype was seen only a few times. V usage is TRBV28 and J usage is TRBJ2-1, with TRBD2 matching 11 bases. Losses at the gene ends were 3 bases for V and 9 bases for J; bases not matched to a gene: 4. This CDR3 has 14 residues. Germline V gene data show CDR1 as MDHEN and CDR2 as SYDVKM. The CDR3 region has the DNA TGTGCCAGCAGTTTGGGACTAGCGGAAGGTGAGCAGTTCTTC. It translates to CASSLGLAEGEQFF.

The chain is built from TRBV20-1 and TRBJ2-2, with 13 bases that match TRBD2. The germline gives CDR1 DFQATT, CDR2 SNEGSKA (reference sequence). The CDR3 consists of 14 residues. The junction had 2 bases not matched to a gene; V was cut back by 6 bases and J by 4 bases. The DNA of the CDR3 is TGCAGTGCACTAGCGGGAGGGAGCACCGGGGAGCTGTTTTTT. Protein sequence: CSALAGGSTGELFF.

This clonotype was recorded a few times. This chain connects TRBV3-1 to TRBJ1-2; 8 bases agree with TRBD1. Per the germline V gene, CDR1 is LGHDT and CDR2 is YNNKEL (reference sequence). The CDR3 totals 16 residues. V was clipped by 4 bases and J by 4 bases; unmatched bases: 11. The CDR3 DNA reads TGTGCCAGCAGCCGACCCGGGACAGGAAAATCCTATGGCTACACCTTC. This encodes CASSRPGTGKSYGYTF.

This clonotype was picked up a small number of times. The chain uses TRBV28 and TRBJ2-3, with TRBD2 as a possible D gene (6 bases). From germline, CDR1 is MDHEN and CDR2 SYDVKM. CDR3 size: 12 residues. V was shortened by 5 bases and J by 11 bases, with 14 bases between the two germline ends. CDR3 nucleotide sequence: TGTGCCAGCAGTCTCCGGGGGAATAGGCAGTATTTT. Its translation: CASSLRGNRQYF.

For the CDR3, the DNA is TGTGCCAGCAGCTTAATCCGACAGTTTTTTTATTCACCCCTCCACTTT. It codes for CASSLIRQFFYSPLHF. The chain combines TRBV7-3 with TRBJ1-6, with a tentative D call TRBD1 (5 bases). The V and J ends lost 1 base and 8 bases respectively, with 15 bases between them. Per the germline V gene, CDR1 is SGHTA and CDR2 is FQGTGA. The CDR3 is 16 residues long.

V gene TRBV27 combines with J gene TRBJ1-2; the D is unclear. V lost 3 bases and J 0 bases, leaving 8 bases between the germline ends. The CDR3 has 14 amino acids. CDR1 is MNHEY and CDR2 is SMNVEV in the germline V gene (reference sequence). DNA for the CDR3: TGTGCCAGCAGTTTCGCCGCTTCTAACTATGGCTACACCTTC. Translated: CASSFAASNYGYTF.

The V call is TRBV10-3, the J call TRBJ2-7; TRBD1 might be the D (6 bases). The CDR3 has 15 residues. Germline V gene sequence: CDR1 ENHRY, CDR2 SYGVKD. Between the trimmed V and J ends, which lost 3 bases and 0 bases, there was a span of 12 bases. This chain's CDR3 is CAISEGQGLSYEQYF. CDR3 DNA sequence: TGTGCCATCAGTGAAGGGCAGGGGCTCTCCTACGAGCAGTACTTC.

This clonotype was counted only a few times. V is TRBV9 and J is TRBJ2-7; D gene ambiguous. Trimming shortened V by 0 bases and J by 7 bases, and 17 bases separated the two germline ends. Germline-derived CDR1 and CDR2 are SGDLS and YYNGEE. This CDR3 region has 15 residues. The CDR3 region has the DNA TGTGCCAGCAGCGTAGCGGCTGTGGGCCGAGATGAGCAGTACTTC. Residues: CASSVAAVGRDEQYF.

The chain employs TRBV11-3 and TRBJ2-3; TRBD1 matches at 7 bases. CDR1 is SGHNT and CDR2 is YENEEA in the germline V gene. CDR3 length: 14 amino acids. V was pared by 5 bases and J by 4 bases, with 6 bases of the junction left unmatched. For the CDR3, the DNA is TGTGCCAGCAGCAATCGACAGGGCCCAGATACGCAGTATTTT. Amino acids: CASSNRQGPDTQYF. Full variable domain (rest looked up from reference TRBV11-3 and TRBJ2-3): EAGVVQSPRYKIIEKKQPVAFWCNPISGHNTLYWYLQNLGQGPELLIRYENEEAVDDSQLPKDRFSAERLKGVDSTLKIQPAELGDSAVYLCASSNRQGPDTQYFGPGTRLTVL.

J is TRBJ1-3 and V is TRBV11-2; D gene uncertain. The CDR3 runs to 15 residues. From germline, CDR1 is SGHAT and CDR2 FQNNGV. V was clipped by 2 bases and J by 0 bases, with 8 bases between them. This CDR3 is CASSLKGYSGNTIYF. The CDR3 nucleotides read TGTGCCAGCAGCTTAAAAGGGTACTCTGGAAACACCATATATTTT.

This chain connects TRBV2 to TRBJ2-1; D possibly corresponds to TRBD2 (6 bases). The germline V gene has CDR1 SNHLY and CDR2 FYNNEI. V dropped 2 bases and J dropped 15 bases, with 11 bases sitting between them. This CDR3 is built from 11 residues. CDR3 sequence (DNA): TGTGCCAGCAGTGAATCGGGGGTGGTGTTCTTC. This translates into CASSESGVVFF.

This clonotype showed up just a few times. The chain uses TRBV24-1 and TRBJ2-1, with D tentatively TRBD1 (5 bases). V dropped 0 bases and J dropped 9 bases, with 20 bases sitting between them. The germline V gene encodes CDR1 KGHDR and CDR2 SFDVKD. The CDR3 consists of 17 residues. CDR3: CATSDLHVTPLRGEQFF. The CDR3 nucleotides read TGTGCCACCAGTGATTTGCACGTGACTCCGCTTAGGGGTGAGCAGTTCTTC.

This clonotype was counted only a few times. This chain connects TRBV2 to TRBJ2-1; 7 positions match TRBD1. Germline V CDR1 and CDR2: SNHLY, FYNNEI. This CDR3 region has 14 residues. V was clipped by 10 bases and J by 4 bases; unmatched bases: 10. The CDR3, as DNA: TGTGCCACTGATCCCGGGACAGTGTACAATGAGCAGTTCTTC. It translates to CATDPGTVYNEQFF.

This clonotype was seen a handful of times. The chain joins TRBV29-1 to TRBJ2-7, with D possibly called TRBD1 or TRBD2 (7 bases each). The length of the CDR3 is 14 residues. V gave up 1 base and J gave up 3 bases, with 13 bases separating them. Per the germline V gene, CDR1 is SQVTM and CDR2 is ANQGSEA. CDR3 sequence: CSVEARGGSYEQYF. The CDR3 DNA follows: TGCAGCGTTGAAGCCAGGGGGGGGAGCTACGAGCAGTACTTC.

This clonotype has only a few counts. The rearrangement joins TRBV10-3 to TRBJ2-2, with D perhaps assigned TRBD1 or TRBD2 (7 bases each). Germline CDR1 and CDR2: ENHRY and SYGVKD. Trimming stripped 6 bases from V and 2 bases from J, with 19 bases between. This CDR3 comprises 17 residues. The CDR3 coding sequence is TGTGCCATCAGGCCGACAGGGACTATACCCAACACCGGGGAGCTGTTTTTT. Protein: CAIRPTGTIPNTGELFF.

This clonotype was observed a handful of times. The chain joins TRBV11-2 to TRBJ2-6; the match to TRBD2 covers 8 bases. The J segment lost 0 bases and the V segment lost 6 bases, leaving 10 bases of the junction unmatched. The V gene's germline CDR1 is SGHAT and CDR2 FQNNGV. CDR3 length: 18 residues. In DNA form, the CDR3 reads TGTGCCAGCAGGGATCAGCGGGAGTTCCTCTCTGGGGCCAACGTCCTGACTTTC. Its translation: CASRDQREFLSGANVLTF.

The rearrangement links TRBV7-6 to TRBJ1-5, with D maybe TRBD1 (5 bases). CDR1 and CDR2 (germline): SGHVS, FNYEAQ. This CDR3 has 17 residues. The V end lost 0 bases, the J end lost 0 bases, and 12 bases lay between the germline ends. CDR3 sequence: CASSLALGGDSNQPQHF. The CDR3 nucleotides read TGTGCCAGCAGCTTAGCGCTGGGAGGGGATAGCAATCAGCCCCAGCATTTT. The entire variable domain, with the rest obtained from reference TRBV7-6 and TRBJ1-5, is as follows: GAGVSQSPRYKVTKRGQDVALRCDPISGHVSLYWYRQALGQGPEFLTYFNYEAQQDKSGLPNDRFSAERPEGSISTLTIQRTEQRDSAMYRCASSLALGGDSNQPQHFGDGTRLSIL.

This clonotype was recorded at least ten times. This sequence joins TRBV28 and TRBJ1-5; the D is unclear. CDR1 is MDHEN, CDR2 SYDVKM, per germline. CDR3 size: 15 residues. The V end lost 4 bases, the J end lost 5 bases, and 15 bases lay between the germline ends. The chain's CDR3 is CASSSVSLLYQPQHF. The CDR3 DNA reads TGTGCCAGCAGTTCCGTATCCTTATTATATCAGCCCCAGCATTTT. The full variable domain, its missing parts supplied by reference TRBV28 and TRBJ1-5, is DVKVTQSSRYLVKRTGEKVFLECVQDMDHENMFWYRQDPGLGLRLIYFSYDVKMKEKGDIPEGYSVSREKKERFSLILESASTNQTSMYLCASSSVSLLYQPQHFGDGTRLSIL.

The CDR3 coding sequence is TGTGCCAGCAGTGAACAGGGACGGGATACGCAGTATTTT. Translation gives CASSEQGRDTQYF. The chain recombines TRBV25-1 with TRBJ2-3; perhaps D is TRBD1 or TRBD2 (5 bases each). There are 13 residues in the CDR3. V was shortened by 2 bases and J by 6 bases, with 9 bases between the two germline ends. Germline V CDR1 and CDR2: MGHDK, SYGVNS.

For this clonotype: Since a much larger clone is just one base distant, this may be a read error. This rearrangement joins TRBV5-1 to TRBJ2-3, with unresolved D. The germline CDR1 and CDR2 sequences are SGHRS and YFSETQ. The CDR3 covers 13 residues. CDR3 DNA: TGCACCAGCAGCCCCCGAAATACAGATACGCAGTATTTT. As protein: CTSSPRNTDTQYF.

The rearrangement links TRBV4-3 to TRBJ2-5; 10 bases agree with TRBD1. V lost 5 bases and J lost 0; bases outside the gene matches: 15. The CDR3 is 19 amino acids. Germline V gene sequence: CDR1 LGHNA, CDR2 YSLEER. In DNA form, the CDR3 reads TGCGCCAGCAGCTTATTGTGGGGTGGGACAGGGGAGGACCAAGAGACCCAGTACTTC. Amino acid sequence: CASSLLWGGTGEDQETQYF.

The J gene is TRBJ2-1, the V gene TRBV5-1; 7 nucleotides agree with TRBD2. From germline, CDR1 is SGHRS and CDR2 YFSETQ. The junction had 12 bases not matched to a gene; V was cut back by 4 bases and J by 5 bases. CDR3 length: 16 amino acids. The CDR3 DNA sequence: TGCGCCAGCAGCCCCAATCCAACGGGAGGCCACAATGAGCAGTTCTTC. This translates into CASSPNPTGGHNEQFF.